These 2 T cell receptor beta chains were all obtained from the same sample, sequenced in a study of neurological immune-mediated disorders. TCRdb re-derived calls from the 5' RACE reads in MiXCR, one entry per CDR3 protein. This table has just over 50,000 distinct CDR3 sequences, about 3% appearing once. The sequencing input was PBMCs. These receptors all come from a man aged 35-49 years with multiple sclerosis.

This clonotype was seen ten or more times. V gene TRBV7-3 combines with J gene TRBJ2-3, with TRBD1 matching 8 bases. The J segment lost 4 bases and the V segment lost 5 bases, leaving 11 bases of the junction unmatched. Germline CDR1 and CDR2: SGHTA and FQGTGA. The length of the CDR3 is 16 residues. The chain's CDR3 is CASSPDIRGRADTQYF. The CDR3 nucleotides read TGTGCCAGCAGCCCCGACATCAGGGGGCGAGCAGATACGCAGTATTTT. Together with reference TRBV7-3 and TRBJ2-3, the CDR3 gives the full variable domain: GAGVSQTPSNKVTEKGKYVELRCDPISGHTALYWYRQSLGQGPEFLIYFQGTGAADDSGLPNDRFFAVRPEGSVSTLKIQRTERGDSAVYLCASSPDIRGRADTQYFGPGTRLTVL.

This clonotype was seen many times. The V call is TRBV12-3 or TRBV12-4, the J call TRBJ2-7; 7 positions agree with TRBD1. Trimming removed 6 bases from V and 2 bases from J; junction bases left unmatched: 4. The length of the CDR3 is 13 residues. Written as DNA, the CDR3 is TGTGCCAGCAGCCAAGGGACAGCCTACGAGCAGTACTTC. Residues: CASSQGTAYEQYF.